Presented here are 13 T cell receptor beta chains from one specimen sequenced in a study of post-analysis software for immune sequencing data (dated by TCRdb to between 2014 and 2016). The antigens of these receptors remain unknown. Library preparation employed PCR. Sequencing used an Illumina HiSeq 2500. Unique molecular identifiers were incorporated into TCR beta cDNA libraries to reduce PCR and sequencing biases. The public reads were reprocessed in TCRdb via fastp at Q25 and MiXCR, keeping in-frame beta chains. Duplicate CDR3 protein sequences are folded into a single record with the most common DNA and genes. Here the sample has around 770,000 distinct CDR3 sequences; 40% to 55% occur a single time. Around 4.7% of the sample rests with the top ten. What the research found in general, with its limitations: A few TRBV segments, including TRBV5-6, TRBV5-1 and TRBV20-1, were significantly more frequent in patients than controls.

Input material: blood. These TCRs come from a girl between 10 and 17 years old with multiple sclerosis.

A note on this clonotype: A read error may be the cause here, since a much bigger clone is one base away. V and J are TRBV24-1 and TRBJ2-1; TRBD2 agrees at 7 bases. This CDR3 has 16 amino acids. Germline-derived CDR1 and CDR2 are KGHDR and SFDVKD. V shed 4 bases and J 3 bases; nucleotides not matched to a gene: 8. CDR3 in DNA: TGTGCCACCAGTGACCTCGCTAGCGGAGACTACAATGAGCAGTTCTTC. It encodes CATSDLASGDYNEQFF.

The table lists this clonotype with a few counts. This chain's CDR3 is CASSFGAGTEAFF. The CDR3 coding sequence is TGTGCCAGCAGCTTTGGGGCGGGCACTGAAGCTTTCTTT. The rearrangement joins TRBV5-6 to TRBJ1-1; D possibly corresponds to TRBD1 (5 bases). The CDR3 is 13 amino acids. From germline, CDR1 is SGHDT and CDR2 YYEEEE. V lost 2 bases to trimming and J lost 4 bases, with 9 bases between them. Looking up the rest from reference TRBV5-6 and TRBJ1-1 gives the full variable domain: DAGVTQSPTHLIKTRGQQVTLRCSPKSGHDTVSWYQQALGQGPQFIFQYYEEEERQRGNFPDRFSGHQFPNYSSELNVNALLLGDSALYLCASSFGAGTEAFFGQGTRLTVV.

The chain couples TRBV20-1 to TRBJ2-7; 11 bases are a match to TRBD1. The ends lost 3 bases at V and 2 bases at J; junction bases unmatched: 9. Germline V gene data show CDR1 as DFQATT and CDR2 as SNEGSKA (reference sequence). This CDR3 is built from 16 residues. The CDR3 region is CSARDRGQERAYEQYF. The CDR3, as DNA: TGCAGTGCTAGGGACAGGGGGCAGGAACGGGCCTACGAGCAGTACTTC.

This rearrangement joins TRBV20-1 to TRBJ2-3; possibly TRBD1 for D (6 bases). The germline V gene encodes CDR1 DFQATT and CDR2 SNEGSKA (reference sequence). The CDR3 is 14 amino acids. Written as DNA, the CDR3 is TGCAGCCAAACGACAGGAGGAACCACAGATACGCAGTATTTT. This translates into CSQTTGGTTDTQYF.

The chain combines TRBV7-9 with TRBJ2-1; D call uncertain. The CDR3 extends over 14 amino acids. Trimming stripped 7 bases from V and 5 bases from J, with 15 bases between. CDR1 is SEHNR, CDR2 FQNEAQ, per germline (reference sequence). The CDR3 bases are TGTGCCAGCACCGTCATGGGCCCCGACAATGAGCAGTTCTTC. It codes for CASTVMGPDNEQFF.

This clonotype has a handful of counts. The rearrangement uses TRBV13 and TRBJ2-6, with D possibly matching TRBD1 (6 bases). CDR1 is PRHDT and CDR2 is FYEKMQ in the germline V gene (reference sequence). The length of the CDR3 is 17 residues. Trimming stripped 5 bases from V and 3 bases from J, with 17 bases between. The DNA of the CDR3 is TGTGCCAGCAGCCGACTGGGGGCGGCGGGTGGGGCCAACGTCCTGACTTTC. It specifies CASSRLGAAGGANVLTF.

This clonotype was counted a few times. The chain combines TRBV7-8 with TRBJ2-3, with 9 bases lining up with TRBD2. The CDR3 runs to 17 residues. V dropped 0 bases and J dropped 0; count of bases not matched to a gene: 4. In germline, CDR1 is SGHVS, CDR2 FQNEAQ. In nucleotides, the CDR3 is TGTGCCAGCAGCTTAGCCGTAGCGGGAGCAAGCACAGATACGCAGTATTTT. Amino acid sequence: CASSLAVAGASTDTQYF.

V usage is TRBV28 and J usage is TRBJ2-5; TRBD1 matches 9 bases. This CDR3 is 15 amino acids long. CDR1 and CDR2 (germline): MDHEN, SYDVKM. V was pared by 6 bases and J by 11 bases, with 16 bases of the junction left unmatched. CDR3: CASSIPGQGNNEQYF. As DNA, the CDR3 is TGTGCCAGCAGCATCCCGGGACAGGGTAACAATGAGCAGTACTTC.

The chain links TRBV6-1 to TRBJ1-1; weak D call: TRBD1 (6 bases). Trimming left V 6 bases short and J 3 bases short, with 14 bases between. Germline CDR1 and CDR2: MNHNS and SASEGT. The CDR3 runs to 14 residues. The CDR3 loop reads CASRQHRADTEAFF. The DNA for the CDR3 is TGTGCCAGCAGGCAGCACAGGGCGGACACTGAAGCTTTCTTT.

The V call is TRBV7-2, the J call TRBJ2-6, with 7 bases lining up with TRBD2. Unmatched junction bases numbered 3, after V lost 3 bases and J lost 1 base. The CDR3 loop spans 16 amino acids. Germline assignment: CDR1 SGHTA and CDR2 FQGNSA. The CDR3 DNA reads as TGTGCCAGCAGCTTGGCGGGGGTATCTGGGGCCAACGTCCTGACTTTC. Protein product: CASSLAGVSGANVLTF.

The J gene is TRBJ2-4, the V gene TRBV7-2, with a tentative D call TRBD1 (6 bases). The J call is in doubt because the DNA end fits TRBJ2-7 better. The germline CDR1 and CDR2 sequences are SGHTA and FQGNSA. CDR3 length equals 12 residues. CDR3 sequence: CASRGAEYEQYF. CDR3 DNA: TGTGCCAGCAGGGGGGCAGAGTACGAGCAGTACTTC.

The V and J genes are TRBV6-1 and TRBJ2-7; 12 positions match TRBD2. J gave up 6 bases and V 7 bases, and 7 bases lay outside the gene matches. The CDR3 totals 14 residues. CDR1 and CDR2 from the germline V gene are MNHNS and SASEGT. CDR3 bases: TGTGCCAGCACTCCACTAGCGGGAGGAGGCGAGCAGTACTTC. Protein sequence: CASTPLAGGGEQYF.

This clonotype was counted once. The rearrangement links TRBV7-6 to TRBJ2-7; D gene uncertain. The CDR3 extends over 15 amino acids. CDR1 is SGHVS and CDR2 is FNYEAQ in the germline V gene. Trimming took 2 bases from V and 0 from J, leaving 11 bases between them. CDR3 sequence: CASSLNSRSSYEQYF. CDR3 DNA: TGTGCCAGCAGCTTAAACTCCCGGAGCTCCTACGAGCAGTACTTC.